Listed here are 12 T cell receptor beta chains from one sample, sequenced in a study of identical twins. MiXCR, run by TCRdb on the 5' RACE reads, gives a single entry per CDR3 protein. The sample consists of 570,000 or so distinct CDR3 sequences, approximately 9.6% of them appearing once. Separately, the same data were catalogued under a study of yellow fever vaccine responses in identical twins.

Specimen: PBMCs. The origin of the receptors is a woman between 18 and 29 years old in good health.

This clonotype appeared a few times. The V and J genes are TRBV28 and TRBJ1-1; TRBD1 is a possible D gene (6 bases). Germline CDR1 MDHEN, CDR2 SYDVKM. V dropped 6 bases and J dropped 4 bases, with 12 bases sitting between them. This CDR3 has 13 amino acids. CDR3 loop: CASSNQGSTEAFF. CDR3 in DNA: TGTGCCAGCAGCAATCAGGGGAGCACTGAAGCTTTCTTT.

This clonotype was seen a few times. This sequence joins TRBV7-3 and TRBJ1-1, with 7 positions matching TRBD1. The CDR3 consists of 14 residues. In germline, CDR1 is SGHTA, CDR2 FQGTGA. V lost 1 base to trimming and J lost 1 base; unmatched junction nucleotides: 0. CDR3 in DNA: TGTGCCAGCAGCTTAAAGGGGGCGAACACTGAAGCTTTCTTT. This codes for CASSLKGANTEAFF.

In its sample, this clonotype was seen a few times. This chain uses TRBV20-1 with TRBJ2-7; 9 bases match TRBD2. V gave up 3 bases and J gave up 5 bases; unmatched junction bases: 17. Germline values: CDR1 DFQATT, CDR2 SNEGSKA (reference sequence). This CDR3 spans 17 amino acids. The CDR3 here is CSASIPSWREGSNEQYF. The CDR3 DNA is TGCAGTGCTAGTATTCCGTCTTGGCGGGAGGGCTCGAACGAGCAGTACTTC.

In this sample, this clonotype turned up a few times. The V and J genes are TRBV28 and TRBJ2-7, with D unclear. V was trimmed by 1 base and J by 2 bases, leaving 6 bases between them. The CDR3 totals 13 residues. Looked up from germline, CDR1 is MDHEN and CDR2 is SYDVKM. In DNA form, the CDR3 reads TGTGCCAGCAGTTTATTATGGCCCTACGAGCAGTACTTC. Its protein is CASSLLWPYEQYF.

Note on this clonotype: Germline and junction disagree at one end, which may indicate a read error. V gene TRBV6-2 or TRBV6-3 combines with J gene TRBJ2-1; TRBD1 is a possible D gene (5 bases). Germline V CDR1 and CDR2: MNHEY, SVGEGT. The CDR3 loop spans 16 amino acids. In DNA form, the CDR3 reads TGTGCCAGCAGCTCGTTAGACAGCTACTCCTACAATGAGCAGCTCTTC. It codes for CASSSLDSYSYNEQLF.

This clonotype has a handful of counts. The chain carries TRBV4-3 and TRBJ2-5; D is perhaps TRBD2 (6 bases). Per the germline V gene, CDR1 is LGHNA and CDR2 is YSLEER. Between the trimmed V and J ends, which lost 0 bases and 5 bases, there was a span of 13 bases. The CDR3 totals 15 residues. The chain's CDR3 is CASSQDGDLGETQYF. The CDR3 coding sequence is TGCGCCAGCAGCCAAGATGGGGACTTGGGCGAGACCCAGTACTTC.

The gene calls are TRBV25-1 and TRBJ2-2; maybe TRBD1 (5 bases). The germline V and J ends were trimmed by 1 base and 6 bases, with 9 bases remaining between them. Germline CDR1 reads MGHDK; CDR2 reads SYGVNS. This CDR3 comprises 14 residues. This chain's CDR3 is CASSEFRAPGELFF. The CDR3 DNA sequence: TGTGCCAGCAGTGAATTCAGGGCTCCCGGGGAGCTGTTTTTT.

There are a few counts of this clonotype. This CDR3 is CASSHPGLANTGELFF. Written as DNA, the CDR3 is TGTGCCAGCAGCCATCCGGGACTAGCGAACACCGGGGAGCTGTTTTTT. The chain couples TRBV4-2 to TRBJ2-2; TRBD2 matches 8 bases. Looked up from germline, CDR1 is LGHNA and CDR2 is YNFKEQ. The CDR3 is 16 residues long. Trimming removed 3 bases from V and 0 bases from J; junction bases left unmatched: 3.

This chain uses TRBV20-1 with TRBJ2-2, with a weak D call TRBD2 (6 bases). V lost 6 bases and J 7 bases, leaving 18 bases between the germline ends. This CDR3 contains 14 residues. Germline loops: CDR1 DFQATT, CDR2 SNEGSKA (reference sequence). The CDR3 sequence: CSAPLAGLGGELFF. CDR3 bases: TGCAGTGCCCCTCTGGCGGGGCTTGGCGGGGAGCTGTTTTTT.

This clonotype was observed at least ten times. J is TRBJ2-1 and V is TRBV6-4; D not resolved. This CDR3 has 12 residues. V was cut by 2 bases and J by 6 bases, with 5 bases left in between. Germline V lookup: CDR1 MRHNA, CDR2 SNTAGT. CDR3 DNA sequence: TGTGCCAGCAGTGACCCGAGCAATGAGCAGTTCTTC. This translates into CASSDPSNEQFF.

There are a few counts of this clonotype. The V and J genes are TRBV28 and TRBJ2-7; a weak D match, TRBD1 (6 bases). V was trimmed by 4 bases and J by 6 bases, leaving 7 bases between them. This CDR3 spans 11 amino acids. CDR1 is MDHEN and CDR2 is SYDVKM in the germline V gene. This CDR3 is CASSWDIEQYF. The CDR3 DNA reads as TGTGCCAGCAGTTGGGACATCGAGCAGTACTTC.

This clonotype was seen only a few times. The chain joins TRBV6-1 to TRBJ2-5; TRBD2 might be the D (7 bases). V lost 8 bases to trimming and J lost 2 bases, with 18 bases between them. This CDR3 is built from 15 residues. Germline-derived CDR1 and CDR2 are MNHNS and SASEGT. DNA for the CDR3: TGTGCCAGCGCATATGGGGGGCGGGGGCAAGAGACCCAGTACTTC. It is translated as CASAYGGRGQETQYF.